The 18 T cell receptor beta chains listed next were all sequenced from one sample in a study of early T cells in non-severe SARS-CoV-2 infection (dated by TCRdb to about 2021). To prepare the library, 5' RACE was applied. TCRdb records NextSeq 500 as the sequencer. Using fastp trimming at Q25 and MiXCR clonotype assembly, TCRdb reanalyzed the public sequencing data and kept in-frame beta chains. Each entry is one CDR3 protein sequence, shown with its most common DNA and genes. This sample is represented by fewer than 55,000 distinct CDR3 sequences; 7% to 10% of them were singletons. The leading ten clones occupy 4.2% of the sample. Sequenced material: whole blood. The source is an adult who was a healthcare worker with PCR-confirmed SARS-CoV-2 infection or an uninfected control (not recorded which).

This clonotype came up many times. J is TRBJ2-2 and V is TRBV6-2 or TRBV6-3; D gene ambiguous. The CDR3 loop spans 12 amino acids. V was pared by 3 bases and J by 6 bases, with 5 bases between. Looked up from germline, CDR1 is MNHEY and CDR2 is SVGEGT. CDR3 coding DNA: TGTGCCAGCAGTTATGGGTCCGGGGAGCTGTTTTTT. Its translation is CASSYGSGELFF.

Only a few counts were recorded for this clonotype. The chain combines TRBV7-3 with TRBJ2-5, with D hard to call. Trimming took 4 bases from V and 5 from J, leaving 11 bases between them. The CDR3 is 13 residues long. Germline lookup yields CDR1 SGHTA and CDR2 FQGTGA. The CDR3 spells CASSWTGGETQYF. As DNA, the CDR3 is TGTGCCAGCAGCTGGACCGGTGGGGAGACCCAGTACTTC.

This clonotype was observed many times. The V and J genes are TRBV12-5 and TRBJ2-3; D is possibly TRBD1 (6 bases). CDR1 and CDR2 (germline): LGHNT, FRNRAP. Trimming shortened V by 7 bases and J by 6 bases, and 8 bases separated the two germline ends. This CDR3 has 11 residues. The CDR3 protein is CASAQGDTQYF. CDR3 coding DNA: TGTGCTAGTGCCCAGGGGGATACGCAGTATTTT.

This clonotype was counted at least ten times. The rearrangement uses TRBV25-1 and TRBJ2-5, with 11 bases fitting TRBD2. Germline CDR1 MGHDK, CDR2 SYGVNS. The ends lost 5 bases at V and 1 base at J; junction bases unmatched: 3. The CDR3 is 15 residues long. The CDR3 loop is CASSRSGGAQETQYF. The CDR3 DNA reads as TGTGCCAGCAGTCGTAGCGGGGGGGCCCAAGAGACCCAGTACTTC.

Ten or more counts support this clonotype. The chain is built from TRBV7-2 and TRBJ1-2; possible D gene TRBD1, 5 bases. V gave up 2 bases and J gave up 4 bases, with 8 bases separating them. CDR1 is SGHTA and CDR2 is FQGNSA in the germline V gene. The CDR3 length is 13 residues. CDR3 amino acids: CASSLQGPYGYTF. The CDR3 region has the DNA TGTGCCAGCAGCTTACAGGGTCCCTATGGCTACACCTTC.

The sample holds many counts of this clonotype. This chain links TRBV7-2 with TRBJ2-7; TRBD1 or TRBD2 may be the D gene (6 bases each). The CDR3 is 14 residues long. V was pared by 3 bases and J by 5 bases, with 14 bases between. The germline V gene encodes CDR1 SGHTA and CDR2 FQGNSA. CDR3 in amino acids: CASSFPGGRHEQYF. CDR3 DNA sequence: TGTGCCAGCAGCTTCCCCGGGGGCAGGCACGAGCAGTACTTC.

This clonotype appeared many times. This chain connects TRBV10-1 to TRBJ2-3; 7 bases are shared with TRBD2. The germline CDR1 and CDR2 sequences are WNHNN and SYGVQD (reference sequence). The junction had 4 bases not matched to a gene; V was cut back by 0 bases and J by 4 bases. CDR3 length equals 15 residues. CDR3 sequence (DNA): TGCGCCAGCAGTGAGTCCAGCGGGGCCCCAGATACGCAGTATTTT. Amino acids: CASSESSGAPDTQYF.

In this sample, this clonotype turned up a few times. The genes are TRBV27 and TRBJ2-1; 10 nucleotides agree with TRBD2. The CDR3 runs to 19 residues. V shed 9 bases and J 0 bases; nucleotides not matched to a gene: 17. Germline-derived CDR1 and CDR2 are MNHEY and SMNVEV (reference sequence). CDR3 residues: CARPRPRTSGDPSYNEQFF. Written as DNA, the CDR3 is TGTGCCAGACCACGGCCCCGGACTAGCGGCGATCCCTCCTACAATGAGCAGTTCTTC.

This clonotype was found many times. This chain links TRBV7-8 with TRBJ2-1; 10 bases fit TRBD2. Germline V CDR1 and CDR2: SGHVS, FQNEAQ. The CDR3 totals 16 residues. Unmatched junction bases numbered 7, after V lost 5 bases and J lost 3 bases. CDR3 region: CASSELAGKSYNEQFF. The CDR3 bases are TGTGCCAGCAGCGAACTAGCGGGAAAAAGCTACAATGAGCAGTTCTTC.

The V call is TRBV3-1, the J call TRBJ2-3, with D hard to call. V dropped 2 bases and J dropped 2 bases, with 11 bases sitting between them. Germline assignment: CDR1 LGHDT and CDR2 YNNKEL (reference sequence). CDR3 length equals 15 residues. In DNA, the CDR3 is TGTGCCAGCAGCCAACCCGAAGGGCTCACAGATACGCAGTATTTT. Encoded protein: CASSQPEGLTDTQYF.

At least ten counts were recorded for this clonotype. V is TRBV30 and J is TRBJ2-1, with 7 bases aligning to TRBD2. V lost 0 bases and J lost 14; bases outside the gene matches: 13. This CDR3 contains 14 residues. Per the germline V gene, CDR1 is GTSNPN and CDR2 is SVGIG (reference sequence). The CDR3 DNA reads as TGTGCCTGGAGTGTACGTGGCGGGAGAGGTAGTAAGTTCTTC. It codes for CAWSVRGGRGSKFF.

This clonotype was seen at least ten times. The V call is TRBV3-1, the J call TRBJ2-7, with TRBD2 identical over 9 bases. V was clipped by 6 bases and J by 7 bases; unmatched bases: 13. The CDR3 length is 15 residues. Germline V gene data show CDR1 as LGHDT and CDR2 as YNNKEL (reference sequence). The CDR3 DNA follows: TGTGCCAGCAGTATACTAGCGGGCCCGGCAGCGGAGCAGTACTTC. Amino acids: CASSILAGPAAEQYF.

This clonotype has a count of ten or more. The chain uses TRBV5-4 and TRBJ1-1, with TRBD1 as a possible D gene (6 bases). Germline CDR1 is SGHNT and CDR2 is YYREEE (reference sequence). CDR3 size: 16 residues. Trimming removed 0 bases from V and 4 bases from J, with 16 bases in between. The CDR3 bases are TGTGCCAGCAGCTTGGGAGGCGGCCAGGGGACCACTGAAGCTTTCTTT. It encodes CASSLGGGQGTTEAFF.

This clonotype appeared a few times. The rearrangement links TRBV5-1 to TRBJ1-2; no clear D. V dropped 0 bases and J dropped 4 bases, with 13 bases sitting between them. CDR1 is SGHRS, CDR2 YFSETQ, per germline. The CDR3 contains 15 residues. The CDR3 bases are TGCGCCAGCAGCTTGGATGGCACAGCTAGCTATGGCTACACCTTC. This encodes CASSLDGTASYGYTF.

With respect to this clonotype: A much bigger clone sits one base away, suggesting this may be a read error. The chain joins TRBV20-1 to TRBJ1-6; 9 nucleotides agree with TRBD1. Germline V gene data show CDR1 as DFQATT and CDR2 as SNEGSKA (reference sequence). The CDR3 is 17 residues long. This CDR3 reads CSARALGTGRDNSPLNF. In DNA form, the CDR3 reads TGCAGTGCTAGAGCCTTAGGGACAGGGCGGGATAATTCACCCCTCAACTTT.

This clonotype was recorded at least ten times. CDR3 DNA: TGTGCCAGCAGCTTAGGTGGGAGGTCCACCGGGGAGCTGTTTTTT. It specifies CASSLGGRSTGELFF. The J gene is TRBJ2-2, the V gene TRBV11-2; D is possibly TRBD2 (6 bases). Germline CDR1 is SGHAT and CDR2 is FQNNGV. V was clipped by 1 base and J by 4 bases, with 10 bases between them. There are 15 residues in the CDR3.

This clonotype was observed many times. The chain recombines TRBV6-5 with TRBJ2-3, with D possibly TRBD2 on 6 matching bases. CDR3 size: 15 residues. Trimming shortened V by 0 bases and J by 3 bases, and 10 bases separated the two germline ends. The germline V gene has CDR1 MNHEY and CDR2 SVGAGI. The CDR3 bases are TGTGCCAGCAGTTACTCGGGGCGGGGTACAGATACGCAGTATTTT. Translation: CASSYSGRGTDTQYF.

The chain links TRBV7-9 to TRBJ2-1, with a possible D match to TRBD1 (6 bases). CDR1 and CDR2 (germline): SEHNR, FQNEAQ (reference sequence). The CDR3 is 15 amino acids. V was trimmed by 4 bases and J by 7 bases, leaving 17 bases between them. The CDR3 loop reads CASSSPLQGRNEQFF. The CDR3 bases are TGTGCCAGCAGCTCCCCATTGCAGGGGCGTAATGAGCAGTTCTTC. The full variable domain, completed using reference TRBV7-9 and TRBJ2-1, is DTGVSQNPRHKITKRGQNVTFRCDPISEHNRLYWYRQTLGQGPEFLTYFQNEAQLEKSRLLSDRFSAERPKGSFSTLEIQRTEQGDSAMYLCASSSPLQGRNEQFFGPGTRLTVL.